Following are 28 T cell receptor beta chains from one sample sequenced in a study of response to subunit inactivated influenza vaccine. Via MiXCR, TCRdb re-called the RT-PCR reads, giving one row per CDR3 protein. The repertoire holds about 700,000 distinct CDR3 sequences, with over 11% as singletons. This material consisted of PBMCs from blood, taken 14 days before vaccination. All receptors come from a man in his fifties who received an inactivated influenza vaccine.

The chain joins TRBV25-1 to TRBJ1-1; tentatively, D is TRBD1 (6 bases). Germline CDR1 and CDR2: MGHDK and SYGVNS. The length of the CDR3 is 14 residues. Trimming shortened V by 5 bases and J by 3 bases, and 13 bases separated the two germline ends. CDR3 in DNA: TGTGCCAGCAGTTTGGGCAGGGGCTACACTGAAGCTTTCTTT. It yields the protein CASSLGRGYTEAFF.

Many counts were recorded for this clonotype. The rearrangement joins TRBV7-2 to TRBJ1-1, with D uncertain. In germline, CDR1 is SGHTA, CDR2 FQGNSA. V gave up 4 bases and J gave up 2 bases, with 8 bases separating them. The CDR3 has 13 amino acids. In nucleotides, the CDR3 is TGTGCCAGCAGCTCACGGAGTAACACTGAAGCTTTCTTT. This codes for CASSSRSNTEAFF.

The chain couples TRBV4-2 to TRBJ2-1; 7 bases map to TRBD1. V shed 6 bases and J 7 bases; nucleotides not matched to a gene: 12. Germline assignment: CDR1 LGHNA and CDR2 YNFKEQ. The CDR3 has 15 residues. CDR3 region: CASSYRQGMGNEQFF. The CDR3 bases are TGTGCCAGCAGTTATCGACAGGGTATGGGGAATGAGCAGTTCTTC.

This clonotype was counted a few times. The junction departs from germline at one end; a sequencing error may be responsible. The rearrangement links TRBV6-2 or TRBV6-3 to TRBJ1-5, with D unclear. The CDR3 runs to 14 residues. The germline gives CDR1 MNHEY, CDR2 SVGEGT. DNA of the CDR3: TGTGCCAGCAGTCACTCCCCATGGGGTCAGCCCCAGCATTTT. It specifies CASSHSPWGQPQHF.

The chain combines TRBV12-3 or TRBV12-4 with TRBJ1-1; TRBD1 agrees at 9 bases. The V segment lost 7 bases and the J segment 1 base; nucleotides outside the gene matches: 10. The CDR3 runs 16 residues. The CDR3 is CASKLHRGRGNTEAFF. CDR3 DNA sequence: TGTGCCAGCAAGCTTCACAGGGGGCGCGGGAACACTGAAGCTTTCTTT.

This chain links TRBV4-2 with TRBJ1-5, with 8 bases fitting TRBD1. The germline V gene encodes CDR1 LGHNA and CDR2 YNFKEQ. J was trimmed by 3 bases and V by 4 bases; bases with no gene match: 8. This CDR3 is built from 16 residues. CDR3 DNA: TGTGCCAGCAGCCCATCAGGGACAGGTGACAATCAGCCCCAGCATTTT. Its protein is CASSPSGTGDNQPQHF.

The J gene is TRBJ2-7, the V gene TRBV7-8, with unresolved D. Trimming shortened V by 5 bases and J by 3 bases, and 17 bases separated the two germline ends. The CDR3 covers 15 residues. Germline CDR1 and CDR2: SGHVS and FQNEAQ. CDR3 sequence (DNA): TGTGCCAGCAGCCCCACCCGAGTGCCGAACTACGAGCAGTACTTC. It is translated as CASSPTRVPNYEQYF.

In DNA, the CDR3 is TGTGCCACCAGCGAATACATGGGAAGGTGGACTGAAGCTTTCTTT. This codes for CATSEYMGRWTEAFF. The chain couples TRBV24-1 to TRBJ1-1; D call uncertain. From germline, CDR1 is KGHDR and CDR2 SFDVKD. The CDR3 sequence is 15 residues long. V lost 7 bases, J lost 5 bases, and 19 bases lay in between.

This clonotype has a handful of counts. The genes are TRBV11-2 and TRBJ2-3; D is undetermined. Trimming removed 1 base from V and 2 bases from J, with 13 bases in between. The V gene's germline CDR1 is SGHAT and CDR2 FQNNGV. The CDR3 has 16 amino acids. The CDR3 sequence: CASSLGGNRLTDTQYF. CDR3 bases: TGTGCCAGCAGCTTAGGCGGAAACCGTCTCACAGATACGCAGTATTTT.

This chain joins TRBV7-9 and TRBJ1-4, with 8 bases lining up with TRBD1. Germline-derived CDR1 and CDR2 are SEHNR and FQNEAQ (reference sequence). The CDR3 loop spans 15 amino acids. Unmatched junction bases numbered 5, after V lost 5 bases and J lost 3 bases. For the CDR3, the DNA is TGTGCCAGCAGCAACGACAGGGGAGCTAATGAAAAACTGTTTTTT. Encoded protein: CASSNDRGANEKLFF.

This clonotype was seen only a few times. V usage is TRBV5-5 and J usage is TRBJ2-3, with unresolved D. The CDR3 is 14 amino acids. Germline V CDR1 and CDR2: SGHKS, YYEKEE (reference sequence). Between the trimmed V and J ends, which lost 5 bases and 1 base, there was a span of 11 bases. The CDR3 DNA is TGTGCCAGCAGTTCCTACCGTGGCACAGATACGCAGTATTTT. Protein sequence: CASSSYRGTDTQYF.

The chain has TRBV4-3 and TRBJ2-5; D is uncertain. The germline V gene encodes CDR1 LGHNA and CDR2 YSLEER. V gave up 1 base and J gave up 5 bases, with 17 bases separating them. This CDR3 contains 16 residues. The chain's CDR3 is CASSQVVVGEKETQYF. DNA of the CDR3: TGCGCCAGCAGCCAAGTGGTAGTTGGAGAGAAGGAGACCCAGTACTTC.

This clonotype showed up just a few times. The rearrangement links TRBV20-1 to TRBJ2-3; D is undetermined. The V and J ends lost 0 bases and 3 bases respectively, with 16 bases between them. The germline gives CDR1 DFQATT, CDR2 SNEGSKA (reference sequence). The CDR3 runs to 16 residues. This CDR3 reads CSARDLEDFRTDTQYF. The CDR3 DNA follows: TGCAGTGCTAGAGATCTCGAGGATTTCCGTACAGATACGCAGTATTTT.

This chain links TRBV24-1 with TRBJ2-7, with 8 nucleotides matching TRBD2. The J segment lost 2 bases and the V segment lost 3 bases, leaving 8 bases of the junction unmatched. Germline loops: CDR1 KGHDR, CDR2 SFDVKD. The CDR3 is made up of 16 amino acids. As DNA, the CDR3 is TGTGCCACCAGTGATCAATCCGGGACTAGAGCCTACGAGCAGTACTTC. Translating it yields CATSDQSGTRAYEQYF.

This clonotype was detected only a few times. For the CDR3, the DNA is TGTGCCAGCAGTTTCTTGACGGGACTCCGGTCGGAGACCCAGTACTTC. Protein product: CASSFLTGLRSETQYF. The V and J genes are TRBV27 and TRBJ2-5; the D gene is possibly TRBD2 (6 bases). The germline V and J ends were trimmed by 3 bases and 5 bases, with 19 bases remaining between them. There are 16 residues in the CDR3. CDR1 is MNHEY and CDR2 is SMNVEV in the germline V gene (reference sequence).

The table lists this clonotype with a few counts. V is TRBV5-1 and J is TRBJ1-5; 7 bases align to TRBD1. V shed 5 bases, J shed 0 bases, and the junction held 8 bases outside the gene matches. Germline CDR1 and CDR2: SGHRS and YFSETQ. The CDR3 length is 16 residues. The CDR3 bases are TGCGCCAGCAGACCCGGGACAGCCTTTAGCAATCAGCCCCAGCATTTT. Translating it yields CASRPGTAFSNQPQHF.

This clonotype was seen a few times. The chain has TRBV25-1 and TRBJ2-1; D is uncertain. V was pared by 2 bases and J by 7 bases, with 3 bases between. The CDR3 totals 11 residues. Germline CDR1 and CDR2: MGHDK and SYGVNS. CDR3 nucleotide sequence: TGTGCCAGCAGTGAAAAGAATGAGCAGTTCTTC. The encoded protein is CASSEKNEQFF.

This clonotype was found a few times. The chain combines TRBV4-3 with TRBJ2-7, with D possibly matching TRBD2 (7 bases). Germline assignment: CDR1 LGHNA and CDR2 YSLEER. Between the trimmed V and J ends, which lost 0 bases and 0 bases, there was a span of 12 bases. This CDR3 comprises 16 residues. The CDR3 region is CASSQEGGGHSYEQYF. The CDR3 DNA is TGCGCCAGCAGCCAAGAGGGGGGGGGCCACTCCTACGAGCAGTACTTC.

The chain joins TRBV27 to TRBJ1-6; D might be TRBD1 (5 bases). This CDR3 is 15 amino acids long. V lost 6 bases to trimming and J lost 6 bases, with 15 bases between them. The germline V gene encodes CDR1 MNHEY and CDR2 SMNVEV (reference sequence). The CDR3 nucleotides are TGTGCCAGCAGCCCTCCATCCAGGGTTAATTCACCCCTCCACTTT. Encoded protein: CASSPPSRVNSPLHF.

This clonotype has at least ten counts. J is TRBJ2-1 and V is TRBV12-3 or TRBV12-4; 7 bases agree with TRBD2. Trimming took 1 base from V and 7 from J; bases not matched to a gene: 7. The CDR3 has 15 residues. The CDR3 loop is CASSLGVAGINEQFF. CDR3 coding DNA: TGTGCCAGCAGTTTAGGAGTAGCGGGTATTAATGAGCAGTTCTTC.

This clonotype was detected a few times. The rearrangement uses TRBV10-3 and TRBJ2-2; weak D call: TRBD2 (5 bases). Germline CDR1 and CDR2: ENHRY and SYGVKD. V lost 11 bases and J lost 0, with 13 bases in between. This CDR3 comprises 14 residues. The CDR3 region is CAGSTGSNTGELFF. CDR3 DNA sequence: TGTGCCGGTTCTACGGGGTCGAACACCGGGGAGCTGTTTTTT.

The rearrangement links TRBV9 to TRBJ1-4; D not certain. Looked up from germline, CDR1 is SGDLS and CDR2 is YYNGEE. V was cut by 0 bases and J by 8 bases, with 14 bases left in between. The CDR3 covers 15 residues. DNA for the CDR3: TGTGCCAGCAGCGTAGCACAAGGGAGGAGAGAAAAACTGTTTTTT. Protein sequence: CASSVAQGRREKLFF.

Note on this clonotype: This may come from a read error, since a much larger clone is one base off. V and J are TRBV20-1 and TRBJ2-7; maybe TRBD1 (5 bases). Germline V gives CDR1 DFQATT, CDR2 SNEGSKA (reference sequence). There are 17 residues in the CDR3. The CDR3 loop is CCARPHAGQGGFHEQYF. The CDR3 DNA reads TGCTGTGCTAGACCTCACGCCGGCCAGGGTGGTTTCCACGAGCAGTACTTC.

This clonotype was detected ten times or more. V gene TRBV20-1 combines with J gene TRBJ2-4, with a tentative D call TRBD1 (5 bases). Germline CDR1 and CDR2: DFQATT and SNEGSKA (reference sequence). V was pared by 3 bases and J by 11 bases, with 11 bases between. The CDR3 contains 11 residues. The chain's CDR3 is CSASQGDVQYF. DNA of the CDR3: TGCAGTGCTAGCCAGGGTGACGTTCAGTACTTC.

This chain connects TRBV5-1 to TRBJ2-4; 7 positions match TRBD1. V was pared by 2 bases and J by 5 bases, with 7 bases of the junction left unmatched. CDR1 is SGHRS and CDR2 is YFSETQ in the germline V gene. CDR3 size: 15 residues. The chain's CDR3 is CASSFSGQPENIQYF. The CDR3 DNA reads TGCGCCAGCAGCTTCTCGGGACAGCCCGAAAACATTCAGTACTTC. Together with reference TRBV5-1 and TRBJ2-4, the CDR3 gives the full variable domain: KAGVTQTPRYLIKTRGQQVTLSCSPISGHRSVSWYQQTPGQGLQFLFEYFSETQRNKGNFPGRFSGRQFSNSRSEMNVSTLELGDSALYLCASSFSGQPENIQYFGAGTRLSVL.

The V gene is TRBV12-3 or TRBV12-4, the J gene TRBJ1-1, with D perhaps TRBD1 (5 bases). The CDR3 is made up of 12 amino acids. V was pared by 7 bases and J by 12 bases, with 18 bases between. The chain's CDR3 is CASTRGVQGSFF. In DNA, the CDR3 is TGTGCCAGCACGAGAGGGGTCCAGGGATCTTTCTTT.

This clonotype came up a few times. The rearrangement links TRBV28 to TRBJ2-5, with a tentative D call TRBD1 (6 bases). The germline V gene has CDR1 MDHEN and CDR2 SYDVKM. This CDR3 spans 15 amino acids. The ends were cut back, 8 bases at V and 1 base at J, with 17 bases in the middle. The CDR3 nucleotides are TGTGCCAGCTGTGGCCAGGGACACCCCCAAGAGACCCAGTACTTC. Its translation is CASCGQGHPQETQYF.

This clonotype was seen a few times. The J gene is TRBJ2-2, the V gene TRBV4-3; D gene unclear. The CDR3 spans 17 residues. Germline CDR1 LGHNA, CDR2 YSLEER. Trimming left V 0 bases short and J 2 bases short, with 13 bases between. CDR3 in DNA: TGCGCCAGCAGCCAAGATCCCGGTGCGCTAAACACCGGGGAGCTGTTTTTT. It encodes CASSQDPGALNTGELFF.